This is a list of T cell receptor beta chains from one sample in a study of metastatic and nonmetastatic thyroid tumors. TCRdb re-called the PCR reads with MiXCR. Among about 25,000 clones, around 20% were seen once, and the ten largest hold about 4.5%. The source material was adjacent normal tissue. These receptors were obtained from a female donor with papillary thyroid cancer or a benign thyroid nodule (not recorded which). Some clones in this sample may be carry-over from other donors' samples. The CDR3 runs from the conserved cysteine through the conserved F or W. Fields, in order: clone size, D gene, V gene, J gene, CDR3 protein, CDR3 DNA. A D gene is named only where the DNA matches it firmly. Expanded clones get a size class; other rows say once, few or many, or leave the size out.

abundance: .; d_gene: TRBD2; v_gene: TRBV9; j_gene: TRBJ2-1; CDR3aa: CASSPPASGMNEQFF; CDR3nt: TGTGCCAGCAGCCCCCCCGCAAGCGGGATGAATGAGCAGTTCTTC
abundance: .; d_gene: .; v_gene: TRBV24-1; j_gene: TRBJ2-5; CDR3aa: CATSTPGVETQYF; CDR3nt: TGTGCCACCAGTACTCCGGGAGTGGAGACCCAGTACTTC
abundance: few; d_gene: TRBD2; v_gene: TRBV28; j_gene: TRBJ2-7; CDR3aa: CASGPGGDEQYF; CDR3nt: TGTGCCAGCGGGCCGGGGGGGGACGAGCAGTACTTC
abundance: .; d_gene: .; v_gene: TRBV2; j_gene: TRBJ1-6; CDR3aa: CASSGQGGSPLHF; CDR3nt: TGTGCCAGCAGTGGGCAGGGCGGGTCACCCCTCCACTTT
abundance: .; d_gene: TRBD1; v_gene: TRBV6-6; j_gene: TRBJ1-2; CDR3aa: CASSYRRTGTYGYTF; CDR3nt: TGTGCCAGCAGTTACAGACGGACAGGGACCTATGGCTACACCTTC
abundance: many; d_gene: TRBD1; v_gene: TRBV12-3/TRBV12-4; j_gene: TRBJ2-3; CDR3aa: CASSPYADRANPTDTQYF; CDR3nt: TGTGCCAGCAGTCCTTACGCGGACAGGGCCAACCCCACAGATACGCAGTATTTT
abundance: few; d_gene: TRBD2; v_gene: TRBV27; j_gene: TRBJ2-1; CDR3aa: CASSLSGLAGGNEQFF; CDR3nt: TGTGCCAGCAGTTTATCGGGACTAGCGGGAGGTAATGAGCAGTTCTTC
abundance: .; d_gene: .; v_gene: TRBV7-2; j_gene: TRBJ1-5; CDR3aa: CARTRGGQTQHF; CDR3nt: TGTGCCAGAACCCGGGGAGGCCAGACCCAGCATTTT
abundance: many; d_gene: .; v_gene: TRBV24-1; j_gene: TRBJ2-1; CDR3aa: CATSDFRDTYNEQFF; CDR3nt: TGTGCCACCAGTGATTTTAGGGACACTTACAATGAGCAGTTCTTC
abundance: .; d_gene: TRBD2; v_gene: TRBV27; j_gene: TRBJ2-1; CDR3aa: CASSAGLAGLSYNEQFF; CDR3nt: TGTGCCAGCAGTGCAGGACTAGCGGGTCTATCCTACAATGAGCAGTTCTTC
abundance: many; d_gene: TRBD2; v_gene: TRBV28; j_gene: TRBJ2-3; CDR3aa: CASNQGTSGIGGDTQYF; CDR3nt: TGTGCCAGCAATCAGGGGACTAGCGGGATCGGGGGCGATACGCAGTATTTT
abundance: many; d_gene: TRBD1; v_gene: TRBV9; j_gene: TRBJ2-1; CDR3aa: CASSAGGGQFF; CDR3nt: TGTGCCAGCAGCGCAGGGGGTGGGCAGTTCTTC
abundance: few; d_gene: TRBD2; v_gene: TRBV12-3/TRBV12-4; j_gene: TRBJ2-3; CDR3aa: CASKDSGSGDTQYF; CDR3nt: TGTGCCAGCAAAGATAGCGGGAGTGGGGATACGCAGTATTTT
abundance: .; d_gene: TRBD1; v_gene: TRBV28; j_gene: TRBJ1-4; CDR3aa: CASSQQGGNEKLFF; CDR3nt: TGTGCCAGCAGTCAACAGGGGGGAAATGAAAAACTGTTTTTT
abundance: few; d_gene: TRBD1; v_gene: TRBV6-2/TRBV6-3; j_gene: TRBJ1-2; CDR3aa: CASSFWTGLYGYTF; CDR3nt: TGTGCCAGCAGTTTTTGGACAGGGCTCTATGGCTACACCTTC
abundance: many; d_gene: TRBD2; v_gene: TRBV7-2; j_gene: TRBJ2-7; CDR3aa: CASSLLAGETYEQYF; CDR3nt: TGTGCCAGCAGCTTACTAGCGGGGGAAACCTACGAGCAGTACTTC
abundance: many; d_gene: TRBD1; v_gene: TRBV30; j_gene: TRBJ1-2; CDR3aa: CAWGDRGSYGYTF; CDR3nt: TGTGCCTGGGGGGACAGGGGGTCCTATGGCTACACCTTC
abundance: few; d_gene: TRBD1; v_gene: TRBV6-1; j_gene: TRBJ1-3; CDR3aa: CASSPQGAGGNTIYF; CDR3nt: TGTGCCAGCAGTCCCCAGGGGGCGGGTGGAAACACCATATATTTT
abundance: .; d_gene: .; v_gene: TRBV19; j_gene: TRBJ2-7; CDR3aa: CASSGYWELEQYF; CDR3nt: TGTGCCAGTAGTGGCTATTGGGAGCTCGAGCAGTACTTC
abundance: many; d_gene: .; v_gene: TRBV11-3; j_gene: TRBJ1-1; CDR3aa: CASSLEGHLNTEAFF; CDR3nt: TGTGCCAGCAGCTTAGAGGGACACTTGAACACTGAAGCTTTCTTT
abundance: many; d_gene: TRBD2; v_gene: TRBV24-1; j_gene: TRBJ2-1; CDR3aa: CATSDTGTSGRIIQFF; CDR3nt: TGTGCCACCAGTGACACCGGGACTAGCGGGAGGATAATACAGTTCTTC
abundance: many; d_gene: .; v_gene: TRBV27; j_gene: TRBJ1-1; CDR3aa: CASSFRENTEAFF; CDR3nt: TGTGCCAGCAGTTTTAGGGAGAACACTGAAGCTTTCTTT
abundance: many; d_gene: .; v_gene: TRBV18; j_gene: TRBJ2-1; CDR3aa: CASSPPGLNEQFF; CDR3nt: TGTGCCAGCTCACCACCGGGGCTGAACGAGCAGTTCTTC
abundance: .; d_gene: .; v_gene: TRBV7-2; j_gene: TRBJ2-7; CDR3aa: CASSLRLAVYEQYF; CDR3nt: TGTGCCAGCAGCTTACGTCTAGCTGTCTACGAGCAGTACTTC
abundance: once; d_gene: .; v_gene: TRBV7-2; j_gene: TRBJ2-3; CDR3aa: CASRLIGSTDTQYF; CDR3nt: TGTGCCAGCAGATTAATAGGGAGCACAGATACGCAGTATTTT
abundance: few; d_gene: .; v_gene: TRBV6-2/TRBV6-3; j_gene: TRBJ1-6; CDR3aa: CASSSREVSPLHF; CDR3nt: TGTGCCAGCAGTTCACGAGAAGTTTCACCCCTCCACTTT
abundance: many; d_gene: .; v_gene: TRBV28; j_gene: TRBJ2-4; CDR3aa: CASSLRGAKNIQYF; CDR3nt: TGTGCCAGCAGTTTAAGGGGAGCCAAAAACATTCAGTACTTC
abundance: many; d_gene: .; v_gene: TRBV30; j_gene: TRBJ1-1; CDR3aa: CAWSQKQGGDTEAFF; CDR3nt: TGTGCCTGGAGTCAAAAACAGGGAGGCGACACTGAAGCTTTCTTT
abundance: few; d_gene: .; v_gene: TRBV28; j_gene: TRBJ1-3; CDR3aa: CASSLFLHGVIFLNTIYF; CDR3nt: TGTGCCAGCAGTTTATTCCTCCACGGGGTCATATTTTTAAACACCATATATTTT
abundance: many; d_gene: .; v_gene: TRBV28; j_gene: TRBJ1-5; CDR3aa: CASSGVGGGGLYSNQPQHF; CDR3nt: TGTGCCAGCAGTGGGGTTGGGGGGGGAGGACTTTATAGCAATCAGCCCCAGCATTTT
abundance: .; d_gene: TRBD2; v_gene: TRBV5-1; j_gene: TRBJ2-7; CDR3aa: CASSLRGLAGGTYYEQYF; CDR3nt: TGCGCCAGCAGCTTGAGGGGACTAGCGGGAGGTACCTACTACGAGCAGTACTTC
abundance: .; d_gene: .; v_gene: TRBV4-3; j_gene: TRBJ2-4; CDR3aa: CASSQYGPLRAKNIQYF; CDR3nt: TGCGCCAGCAGCCAATACGGGCCCCTGCGGGCCAAAAACATTCAGTACTTC
abundance: medium-sized; d_gene: .; v_gene: TRBV6-5; j_gene: TRBJ1-1; CDR3aa: CASSYGGRKAFF; CDR3nt: TGTGCCAGCAGTTACGGGGGTAGGAAAGCTTTCTTT
abundance: many; d_gene: .; v_gene: TRBV9; j_gene: TRBJ2-3; CDR3aa: CASSGGTDTQYF; CDR3nt: TGTGCCAGCAGCGGGGGGACAGATACGCAGTATTTT
abundance: few; d_gene: .; v_gene: TRBV28; j_gene: TRBJ1-1; CDR3aa: CASTFPLNTEAFF; CDR3nt: TGTGCCAGCACCTTCCCTCTGAACACTGAAGCTTTCTTT
abundance: .; d_gene: TRBD2; v_gene: TRBV6-4; j_gene: TRBJ2-1; CDR3aa: CAGVSGRFYNEQFF; CDR3nt: TGTGCCGGAGTTAGCGGGAGGTTTTACAATGAGCAGTTCTTC
abundance: medium-sized; d_gene: TRBD1; v_gene: TRBV6-6; j_gene: TRBJ1-1; CDR3aa: CASSYGQGVTEAFF; CDR3nt: TGTGCCAGCAGTTACGGACAGGGGGTCACTGAAGCTTTCTTT
abundance: medium-sized; d_gene: .; v_gene: TRBV12-3/TRBV12-4; j_gene: TRBJ1-2; CDR3aa: CASSPNLGFWGYDF; CDR3nt: TGTGCCAGCAGTCCCAATCTGGGGTTTTGGGGCTATGACTTC